This section outlines one TCR beta chain sequence together with its context. Its antigen is currently unknown. TCRdb keeps only in-frame clones here, not all; method: immunoSEQ multiplex PCR. The sample has some 19,000 clones, 60% to 85% seen once. It was autoimmune disease history or systemic immunosuppression that excluded patients. The source of the sample is a study of OX40 agonist ivuxolimab in advanced cancers. At the level of the study: Ivuxolimab is a fully human IgG2 antibody that activates OX40 (CD134). The study, taken as a whole, reports: The mean number of expanded clones was higher in CD8+ T cells than in CD4+.

Germline V gene data show CDR1 as LNHDA and CDR2 as SQIVND (reference sequence). The V end lost 7 bases, the J end lost 9 bases, and 15 bases lay between the germline ends. This CDR3 is 12 amino acids long. Specimen: CD4+ or CD8+ T cells sorted from blood, collected in a trial of the OX40 agonist ivuxolimab. The chain has TRBV19 and TRBJ1-2, with no clear D. The origin of this receptor is an adult with an advanced solid tumor such as melanoma, head and neck, liver or kidney cancer. As DNA, the CDR3 is TGTGCCAGTACTCCGGACGGCTTTAGCTACACCTTC. This translates into CASTPDGFSYTF. Full variable domain (remainder filled in from reference TRBV19 and TRBJ1-2): DGGITQSPKYLFRKEGQNVTLSCEQNLNHDAMYWYRQDPGQGLRLIYYSQIVNDFQKGDIAEGYSVSREKKESFPLTVTSAQKNPTAFYLCASTPDGFSYTFGSGTRLTVV.